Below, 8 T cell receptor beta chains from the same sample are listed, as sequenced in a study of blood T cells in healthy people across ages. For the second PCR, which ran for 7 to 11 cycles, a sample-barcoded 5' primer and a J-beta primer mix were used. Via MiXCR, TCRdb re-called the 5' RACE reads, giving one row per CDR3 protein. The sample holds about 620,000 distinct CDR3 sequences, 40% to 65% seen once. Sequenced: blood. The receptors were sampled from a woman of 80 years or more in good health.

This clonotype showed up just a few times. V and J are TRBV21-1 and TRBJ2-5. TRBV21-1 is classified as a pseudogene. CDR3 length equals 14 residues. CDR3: CASRGITDQETQYF. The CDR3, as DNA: TGTGCCAGCAGAGGTATCACTGACCAAGAGACCCAGTACTTC.

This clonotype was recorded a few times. As DNA, the CDR3 is TGTGCCAGCAGCGTGCAGACGATGAACACTGAAGCTTTCTTT. Its protein product is CASSVQTMNTEAFF. The V gene is TRBV5-5, the J gene TRBJ1-1, with no clear D. There are 14 residues in the CDR3. V was pared by 4 bases and J by 0 bases, with 10 bases between. Looked up from germline, CDR1 is SGHKS and CDR2 is YYEKEE (reference sequence).

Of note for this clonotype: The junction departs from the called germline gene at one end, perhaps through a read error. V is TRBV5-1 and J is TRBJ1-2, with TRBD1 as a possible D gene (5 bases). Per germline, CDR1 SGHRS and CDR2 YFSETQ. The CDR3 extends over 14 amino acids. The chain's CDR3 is CAGSLRQSAYGYTF. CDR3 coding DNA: TGCGCCGGCAGCCTCCGACAGTCGGCCTATGGCTACACCTTC. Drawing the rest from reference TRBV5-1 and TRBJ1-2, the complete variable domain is KAGVTQTPRYLIKTRGQQVTLSCSPISGHRSVSWYQQTPGQGLQFLFEYFSETQRNKGNFPGRFSGRQFSNSRSEMNVSTLELGDSALYLCAGSLRQSAYGYTFGSGTRLTVV.

The CDR3 is CASSESAGQPQHF. CDR3 sequence (DNA): TGCGCCAGCAGCGAGTCTGCGGGTCAGCCCCAGCATTTT. The V call is TRBV5-1, the J call TRBJ1-5; D is ambiguous. From germline, CDR1 is SGHRS and CDR2 YFSETQ. Trimming shortened V by 4 bases and J by 6 bases, and 11 bases separated the two germline ends. The CDR3 contains 13 residues.

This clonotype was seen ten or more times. CDR3 coding DNA: TGTGCCAGCAGTTTAGGTGGGGAAGCGATTTATGGCTACACCTTC. Translation gives CASSLGGEAIYGYTF. The chain combines TRBV12-3 or TRBV12-4 with TRBJ1-2; D ambiguous. The CDR3 loop spans 15 amino acids. Trimming removed 1 base at V and 5 bases at J, with 14 bases between.

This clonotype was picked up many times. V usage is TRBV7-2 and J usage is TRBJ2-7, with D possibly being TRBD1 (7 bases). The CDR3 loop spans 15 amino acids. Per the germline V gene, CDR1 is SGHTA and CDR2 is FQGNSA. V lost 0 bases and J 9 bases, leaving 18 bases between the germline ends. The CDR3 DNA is TGTGCCAGCAGCTTAGCTTCAGGGGGGTCCCACAGGCAGTACTTC. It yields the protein CASSLASGGSHRQYF.

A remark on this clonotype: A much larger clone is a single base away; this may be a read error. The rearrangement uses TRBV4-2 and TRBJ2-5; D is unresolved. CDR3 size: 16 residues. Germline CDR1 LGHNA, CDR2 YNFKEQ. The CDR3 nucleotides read TGTGCCAGCGGCCAAGTGAGTCTTGGCAGGAGAGAGACCCAGTACTTC. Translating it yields CASGQVSLGRRETQYF.

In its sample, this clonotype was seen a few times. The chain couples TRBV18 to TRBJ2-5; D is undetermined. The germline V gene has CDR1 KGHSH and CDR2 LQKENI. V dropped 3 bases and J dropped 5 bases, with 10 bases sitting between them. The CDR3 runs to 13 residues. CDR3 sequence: CASSPAIVETQYF. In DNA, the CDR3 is TGTGCCAGCTCACCGGCGATCGTCGAGACCCAGTACTTC.